The 30 T cell receptor beta chains below all came from one sample that was sequenced in a study of early T cells in non-severe SARS-CoV-2 infection. One entry per CDR3 protein results from TCRdb running MiXCR on the 5' RACE reads. This table holds about 80,000 distinct CDR3 sequences, 9% to 15% found once. Sequencing used whole blood, obtained at baseline. These receptors were taken from an adult who was a healthcare worker with PCR-confirmed SARS-CoV-2 infection or an uninfected control (not recorded which). The donor label of this sample is uncertain.

The chain uses TRBV4-2 and TRBJ1-1; D not resolved. Deletions cut 0 bases from V and 4 bases from J, with 6 bases between. The CDR3 sequence is 13 residues long. The V gene's germline CDR1 is LGHNA and CDR2 YNFKEQ. CDR3 loop: CASSQEWGTEAFF. DNA of the CDR3: TGTGCCAGCAGCCAAGAATGGGGCACTGAAGCTTTCTTT.

This clonotype came up a few times. The chain combines TRBV5-1 with TRBJ2-2; D not certain. The germline V gene encodes CDR1 SGHRS and CDR2 YFSETQ. The CDR3 consists of 18 residues. The germline V and J ends were trimmed by 0 bases and 0 bases, with 15 bases remaining between them. In DNA, the CDR3 is TGCGCCAGCAGCTTGGCCAGCAGAGTCTTCGCGAACACCGGGGAGCTGTTTTTT. It yields the protein CASSLASRVFANTGELFF.

There are many counts of this clonotype. This chain joins TRBV7-3 and TRBJ2-2; D is unclear. Trimming cost V 1 base and J 0 bases, with 9 bases left between them. The CDR3 length is 16 residues. Germline V gene lookup returns CDR1 SGHTA and CDR2 FQGTGA. The CDR3 is CASSLIADANTGELFF. CDR3 DNA sequence: TGTGCCAGCAGCTTAATCGCCGACGCGAACACCGGGGAGCTGTTTTTT.

V and J are TRBV20-1 and TRBJ2-3; 10 bases are a match to TRBD2. Germline CDR1 and CDR2: DFQATT and SNEGSKA (reference sequence). The CDR3 spans 16 residues. Unmatched junction bases numbered 10, after V lost 5 bases and J lost 2 bases. Here the CDR3 DNA reads TGCAGTGCTCAGGAGCGAGCGGGGGGGCACACAGATACGCAGTATTTT. The encoded protein is CSAQERAGGHTDTQYF.

The chain is built from TRBV19 and TRBJ2-3, with 11 nucleotides matching TRBD2. The CDR3 extends over 14 amino acids. The V gene end was trimmed by 4 bases and the J gene end by 5 bases; junction bases not matched to a gene: 2. Germline V gene sequence: CDR1 LNHDA, CDR2 SQIVND (reference sequence). The CDR3, as DNA: TGTGCCAGTAGTACCGGACTAGCGGGAGATACGCAGTATTTT. The encoded protein is CASSTGLAGDTQYF.

This clonotype was seen a handful of times. The rearrangement joins TRBV12-3 or TRBV12-4 to TRBJ2-1, with a weak D call TRBD2 (6 bases). CDR3 length: 17 amino acids. Trimming took off 3 bases at V and 0 bases at J, with 15 bases between the two ends. CDR3 DNA: TGTGCCAGCAGTTTTCTGCTGGCGGGGAGCTCCTACAATGAGCAGTTCTTC. Protein sequence: CASSFLLAGSSYNEQFF.

In nucleotides, the CDR3 is TGTGCCAGCTCACCCACAGAGGCGGGTGAAAAACTGTTTTTT. Translating gives CASSPTEAGEKLFF. The chain carries TRBV18 and TRBJ1-4; D is uncertain. Between the trimmed V and J ends, which lost 3 bases and 7 bases, there was a span of 12 bases. The germline CDR1 and CDR2 sequences are KGHSH and LQKENI. The CDR3 length is 14 residues.

A few counts support this clonotype. The chain couples TRBV9 to TRBJ2-1; 7 bases match TRBD1. CDR3 length: 16 residues. J gave up 3 bases and V 4 bases, and 10 bases lay outside the gene matches. Germline assignment: CDR1 SGDLS and CDR2 YYNGEE. The DNA for the CDR3 is TGTGCCAGCAGCCCTCCTACAGGGGCAGGCTACAATGAGCAGTTCTTC. Translating it yields CASSPPTGAGYNEQFF.

This chain links TRBV14 with TRBJ1-2; 8 bases align to TRBD1. Germline CDR1 and CDR2: SGHDN and FVKESK. V shed 4 bases, J shed 4 bases, and the junction held 11 bases outside the gene matches. The CDR3 contains 16 residues. CDR3: CASSRTGPTFPYGYTF. The DNA of the CDR3 is TGTGCCAGCAGCCGGACAGGGCCCACATTTCCCTATGGCTACACCTTC.

This clonotype was seen a few times. CDR3 nucleotides: TGCGCCAGCAGCCAAGAAGCAGGGAATTCACCCCTCCACTTT. Translation: CASSQEAGNSPLHF. The chain combines TRBV4-3 with TRBJ1-6, with D possibly TRBD1 on 5 matching bases. V lost 0 bases and J lost 7, with 7 bases in between. Germline assignment: CDR1 LGHNA and CDR2 YSLEER. This CDR3 contains 14 residues.

Only a few counts were recorded for this clonotype. CDR3 sequence reads: CASSIGNLGPGELFF. DNA of the CDR3: TGTGCCAGTAGTATTGGCAACCTCGGTCCCGGGGAGCTGTTTTTT. The rearrangement uses TRBV19 and TRBJ2-2; D is unresolved. V was clipped by 3 bases and J by 6 bases, with 14 bases between them. Looked up from germline, CDR1 is LNHDA and CDR2 is SQIVND (reference sequence). This CDR3 has 15 residues.

The V and J genes are TRBV20-1 and TRBJ2-7; D is ambiguous. Trimming took 0 bases from V and 0 from J, leaving 6 bases between them. Germline assignment: CDR1 DFQATT and CDR2 SNEGSKA (reference sequence). CDR3 size: 13 residues. For the CDR3, the DNA is TGCAGTGCTAGAGAGGGTCTCTCCTACGAGCAGTACTTC. This encodes CSAREGLSYEQYF.

In this sample, this clonotype turned up a few times. The V gene is TRBV12-3 or TRBV12-4, the J gene TRBJ2-5; D remains ambiguous. The CDR3 is 13 residues long. Trimming shortened V by 0 bases and J by 4 bases, and 6 bases separated the two germline ends. In DNA form, the CDR3 reads TGTGCCAGCAGTTTAGCGCCTGCAGAGACCCAGTACTTC. It is translated as CASSLAPAETQYF.

This clonotype was detected ten times or more. The chain combines TRBV20-1 with TRBJ2-7; the match to TRBD2 covers 7 bases. The CDR3 covers 13 residues. CDR1 DFQATT and CDR2 SNEGSKA come from the germline V gene (reference sequence). The ends lost 1 base at V and 4 bases at J; junction bases unmatched: 4. The CDR3 DNA reads as TGCAGTGCTAGAGGGGCTAGCGGTTACGAGCAGTACTTC. It codes for CSARGASGYEQYF.

There are a few counts of this clonotype. V usage is TRBV6-2 or TRBV6-3 and J usage is TRBJ2-7, with D possibly TRBD1 on 5 matching bases. The CDR3 consists of 11 residues. The V end lost 8 bases, the J end lost 3 bases, and 8 bases lay between the germline ends. Germline CDR1 is MNHEY and CDR2 is SVGEGT. CDR3 in DNA: TGTGCCAGCTCGACAGTCTACGAGCAGTACTTC. This encodes CASSTVYEQYF.

This clonotype was detected a few times. This rearrangement joins TRBV7-9 to TRBJ2-1; 9 bases match TRBD2. J was trimmed by 15 bases and V by 4 bases; bases with no gene match: 19. Germline lookup yields CDR1 SEHNR and CDR2 FQNEAQ (reference sequence). The CDR3 length is 16 residues. The CDR3 sequence: CASSWDPRGSGGILFF. CDR3 DNA sequence: TGTGCCAGCAGCTGGGACCCTAGAGGGAGCGGGGGGATCCTGTTCTTC.

The CDR3 reads CASSLTQSNTEAFF. DNA for the CDR3: TGTGCCAGCAGTTTAACGCAGTCGAACACTGAAGCTTTCTTT. J is TRBJ1-1 and V is TRBV12-3 or TRBV12-4; D remains unclear. V was trimmed by 2 bases and J by 1 base, leaving 8 bases between them. The CDR3 contains 14 residues.

In its sample, this clonotype was seen a few times. The chain is built from TRBV7-9 and TRBJ2-7; 9 bases map to TRBD2. Looked up from germline, CDR1 is SEHNR and CDR2 is FQNEAQ (reference sequence). J lost 1 base, V lost 5 bases, and 12 bases had no gene match. This CDR3 has 17 amino acids. CDR3 sequence reads: CASSPRGAGGRSYEQYF. The CDR3 bases are TGTGCCAGCAGCCCCCGGGGAGCGGGGGGCCGATCCTACGAGCAGTACTTC.

The V call is TRBV7-8, the J call TRBJ1-5, with unresolved D. The V and J ends lost 2 bases and 6 bases respectively, with 14 bases between them. Germline values: CDR1 SGHVS, CDR2 FQNEAQ. The CDR3 covers 15 residues. CDR3 coding DNA: TGTGCCAGCAGCTTATGGGCGGAGGGCACTCAGCCCCAGCATTTT. Translated: CASSLWAEGTQPQHF.

This clonotype came up once. This sequence joins TRBV18 and TRBJ1-5; D unclear. The V and J ends lost 6 bases and 11 bases respectively, with 20 bases between them. Per the germline V gene, CDR1 is KGHSH and CDR2 is LQKENI. The CDR3 is 14 amino acids. CDR3 nucleotide sequence: TGTGCCAGCTCTTCAACCTCGGGTGGTGAGGCCCAGCATTTT. Its translation is CASSSTSGGEAQHF.

This clonotype was seen a few times. The chain couples TRBV4-1 to TRBJ2-5; TRBD2 matches at 11 bases. This CDR3 is 18 amino acids long. The J segment lost 1 base and the V segment lost 0 bases, leaving 7 bases of the junction unmatched. Germline CDR1 and CDR2: MGHRA and YSYEKL. The CDR3 DNA sequence: TGCGCCAGCAGCCAAGACTCGGCGGGGACTAGCGGCCAAGAGACCCAGTACTTC. Translating it yields CASSQDSAGTSGQETQYF.

V is TRBV29-1 and J is TRBJ1-3; D not certain. CDR3 length: 13 residues. V was shortened by 2 bases and J by 0 bases, with 5 bases between the two germline ends. Germline CDR1 is SQVTM and CDR2 is ANQGSEA. This chain's CDR3 is CSVEQISGNTIYF. For the CDR3, the DNA is TGCAGCGTTGAACAGATCTCTGGAAACACCATATATTTT.

This clonotype has more than one count but fewer than ten. The CDR3 loop reads CSARDVDGVTQPLNYGYTF. DNA of the CDR3: TGCAGTGCTAGAGATGTGGACGGAGTAACCCAACCACTAAACTATGGCTACACCTTC. The gene calls are TRBV20-1 and TRBJ1-2; no definite D call. The CDR3 sequence is 19 residues long. Looked up from germline, CDR1 is DFQATT and CDR2 is SNEGSKA (reference sequence). The V gene lost 0 bases and the J gene lost 2 bases, with 25 bases spanning the gap.

There are a few counts of this clonotype. V usage is TRBV2 and J usage is TRBJ2-3; the match to TRBD2 covers 11 bases. The germline V gene encodes CDR1 SNHLY and CDR2 FYNNEI. The ends lost 6 bases at V and 3 bases at J; junction bases unmatched: 5. This CDR3 has 15 residues. CDR3 sequence: CASRDLAGGTDTQYF. The CDR3 DNA reads as TGTGCCAGCAGGGACCTAGCGGGGGGTACAGATACGCAGTATTTT. Full variable domain (missing parts from reference TRBV2 and TRBJ2-3): EPEVTQTPSHQVTQMGQEVILRCVPISNHLYFYWYRQILGQKVEFLVSFYNNEISEKSEIFDDQFSVERPDGSNFTLKIRSTKLEDSAMYFCASRDLAGGTDTQYFGPGTRLTVL.

This clonotype was seen a few times. The V call is TRBV29-1, the J call TRBJ1-1; no reliable D call. Trimming cost V 4 bases and J 1 base, with 4 bases left between them. This CDR3 comprises 11 residues. Germline V CDR1 and CDR2: SQVTM, ANQGSEA. The DNA for the CDR3 is TGCAGCGTTGGGGAGAACACTGAAGCTTTCTTT. Translating gives CSVGENTEAFF.

The sample holds a few counts of this clonotype. The chain uses TRBV18 and TRBJ1-5; D gene unclear. Trimming shortened V by 8 bases and J by 3 bases, and 14 bases separated the two germline ends. The CDR3 covers 14 residues. Germline V lookup: CDR1 KGHSH, CDR2 LQKENI. DNA for the CDR3: TGTGCCAGCGCCCGGACCTCTTTCAATCAGCCCCAGCATTTT. As protein: CASARTSFNQPQHF. Together with reference TRBV18 and TRBJ1-5, the CDR3 gives the full variable domain: NAGVMQNPRHLVRRRGQEARLRCSPMKGHSHVYWYRQLPEEGLKFMVYLQKENIIDESGMPKERFSAEFPKEGPSILRIQQVVRGDSAAYFCASARTSFNQPQHFGDGTRLSIL.

This clonotype appeared a few times. V is TRBV19 and J is TRBJ2-3; D not resolved. V lost 7 bases and J 0 bases, leaving 11 bases between the germline ends. This CDR3 contains 14 residues. Germline CDR1 and CDR2: LNHDA and SQIVND (reference sequence). The chain's CDR3 is CASNSHSSTDTQYF. DNA for the CDR3: TGTGCCAGTAACAGTCATTCTAGCACAGATACGCAGTATTTT.

This clonotype appeared a few times. The chain links TRBV6-7 to TRBJ1-2; D uncertain. TRBV6-7 is identified as an open reading frame with a role that is uncertain. The CDR3 spans 10 residues. Trimming shortened V by 10 bases and J by 10 bases, and 13 bases separated the two germline ends. The CDR3 DNA reads as TGTGCCACCCCGGTTGGAGTCTACACCTTC. Its translation is CATPVGVYTF.

A note on this clonotype: The CDR3 does not end in the conserved phenylalanine or tryptophan, so this is likely a read error. The DNA is left out, because the CDR3 cannot be placed on it with certainty; the CDR3 is given as TCRdb lists it. V usage is TRBV5-1 and J usage is TRBJ2-7; the D segment call TRBD2 is taken from the table without a DNA check. The CDR3 is 10 residues long, counting both termini. The V gene's germline CDR1 is SGHRS and CDR2 YFSETQ. The CDR3 reads CASSSKPPSL.

The sample holds a few counts of this clonotype. The J gene is TRBJ2-7, the V gene TRBV3-1; D ambiguous. V lost 0 bases and J 5 bases, leaving 5 bases between the germline ends. Germline-derived CDR1 and CDR2 are LGHDT and YNNKEL (reference sequence). The CDR3 has 12 amino acids. Written as DNA, the CDR3 is TGTGCCAGCAGCCAAGATTGGGACGAGCAGTACTTC. Its translation is CASSQDWDEQYF.